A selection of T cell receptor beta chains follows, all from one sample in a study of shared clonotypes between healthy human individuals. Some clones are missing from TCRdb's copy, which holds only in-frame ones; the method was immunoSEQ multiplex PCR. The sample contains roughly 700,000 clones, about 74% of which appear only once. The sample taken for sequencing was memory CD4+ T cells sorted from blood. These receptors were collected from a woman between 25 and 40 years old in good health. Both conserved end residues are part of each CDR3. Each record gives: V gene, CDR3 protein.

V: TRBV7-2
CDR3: CASSSPGLAVTGELFF

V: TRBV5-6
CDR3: CASSSTYEQYF

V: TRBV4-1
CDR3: CASSQRTVNTGELFF

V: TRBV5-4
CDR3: CASSSTGRTWNEQFF

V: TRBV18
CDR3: CASSPQGAGEQYF

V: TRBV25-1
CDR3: CASSELGSSENYEQYF

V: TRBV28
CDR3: CASTSRGGRGGYEQYF

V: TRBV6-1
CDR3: CASSAQLAGNTGELFF

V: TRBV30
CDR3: CAWMSGTCDYEQYF

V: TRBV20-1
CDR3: CRILAGETQYF

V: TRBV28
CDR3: CASRGFEAFF

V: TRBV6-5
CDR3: CASSYSGLDTEAFF

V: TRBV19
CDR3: CASSICRYSCTDTQYF

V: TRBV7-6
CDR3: CASSLASGVNTGELFF

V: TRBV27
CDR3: CASSLALDRVSPLHF

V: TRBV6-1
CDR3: CATLGDRAEKLFF

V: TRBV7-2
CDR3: CASSQDRGDYNEQFF

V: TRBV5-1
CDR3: CASSLVLNSYEQYF

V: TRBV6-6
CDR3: CASSSLPGQKNTEAFF

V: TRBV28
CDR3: CASSPRLAGRELFF

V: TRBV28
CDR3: CASSSREEETQYF

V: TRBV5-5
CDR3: CASRQPGQGAYEQYF

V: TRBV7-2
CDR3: CASSRRMSDEQFF

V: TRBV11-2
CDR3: CASSSRPTSPGHRGYTF

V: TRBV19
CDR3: CASSKGAQTQYF

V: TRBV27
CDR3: CASSSRPNTEAFF

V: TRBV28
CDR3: CASTFGDRGGGGELFF

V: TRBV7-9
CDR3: CASSPGLADFSGELFF

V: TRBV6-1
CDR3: CASNGHIPYEQYF

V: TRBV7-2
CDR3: CASSFSSVYNEQFF

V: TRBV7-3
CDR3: CASSSTPREGINYGYTF

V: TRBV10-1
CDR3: CASAPRQGGEQYF

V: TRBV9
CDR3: CASSPHPGQGVLTGELFF

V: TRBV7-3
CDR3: CASSLQRDSYEQYF

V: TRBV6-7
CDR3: CASSSRQGGDQPQHF

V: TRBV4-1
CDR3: CASSQIGAHGELFF

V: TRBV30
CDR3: CAWSPSGGGQPQHF